Below, one T cell receptor beta chain is given with its context. Antigen unknown. Prepared TCR beta cDNA libraries contained unique molecular identifiers. One entry per CDR3 protein, called by TCRdb with MiXCR from the PCR reads. The sample has 750,000 to 950,000 distinct CDR3 sequences, about 57% seen once. This specimen comes from a study of post-analysis software for immune sequencing data. Study-level results: TRBV5-6, TRBV5-1 and TRBV20-1 belonged to a set of roughly five TRBV segments that were more frequent in patients than controls. Compared against controls, patients with multiple sclerosis displayed significantly lower normalized Chao1 diversity.

Germline CDR1 reads SQVTM; CDR2 reads ANQGSEA. Trimming left V 8 bases short and J 3 bases short, with 16 bases between. The CDR3 totals 13 residues. The sequence was obtained from a girl aged 5-17 years with multiple sclerosis. V gene TRBV29-1 combines with J gene TRBJ2-5; TRBD1 is a possible D gene (5 bases). Sequenced: blood. The DNA for the CDR3 is TGCAGCTCGGGTCGACAGTACAAAGAGACCCAGTACTTC. Protein: CSSGRQYKETQYF.